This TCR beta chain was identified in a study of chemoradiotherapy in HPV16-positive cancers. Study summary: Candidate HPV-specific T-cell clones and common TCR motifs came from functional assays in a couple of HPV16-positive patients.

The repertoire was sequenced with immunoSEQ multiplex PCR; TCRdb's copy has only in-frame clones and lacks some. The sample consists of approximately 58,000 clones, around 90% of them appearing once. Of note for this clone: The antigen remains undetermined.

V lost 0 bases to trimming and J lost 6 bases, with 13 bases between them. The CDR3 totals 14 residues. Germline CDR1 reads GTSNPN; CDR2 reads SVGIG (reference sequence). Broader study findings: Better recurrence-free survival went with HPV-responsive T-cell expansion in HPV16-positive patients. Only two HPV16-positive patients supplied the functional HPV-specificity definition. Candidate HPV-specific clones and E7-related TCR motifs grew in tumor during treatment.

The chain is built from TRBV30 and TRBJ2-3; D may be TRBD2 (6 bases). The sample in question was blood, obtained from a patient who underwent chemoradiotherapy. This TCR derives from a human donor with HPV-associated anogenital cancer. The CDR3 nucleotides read TGTGCCTGGAGTGTGGTACTAGCTGGCGATACGCAGTATTTT. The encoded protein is CAWSVVLAGDTQYF. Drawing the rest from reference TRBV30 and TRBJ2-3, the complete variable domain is SQTIHQWPATLVQPVGSPLSLECTVEGTSNPNLYWYRQAAGRGLQLLFYSVGIGQISSEVPQNLSASRPQDRQFILSSKKLLLSDSGFYLCAWSVVLAGDTQYFGPGTRLTVL.